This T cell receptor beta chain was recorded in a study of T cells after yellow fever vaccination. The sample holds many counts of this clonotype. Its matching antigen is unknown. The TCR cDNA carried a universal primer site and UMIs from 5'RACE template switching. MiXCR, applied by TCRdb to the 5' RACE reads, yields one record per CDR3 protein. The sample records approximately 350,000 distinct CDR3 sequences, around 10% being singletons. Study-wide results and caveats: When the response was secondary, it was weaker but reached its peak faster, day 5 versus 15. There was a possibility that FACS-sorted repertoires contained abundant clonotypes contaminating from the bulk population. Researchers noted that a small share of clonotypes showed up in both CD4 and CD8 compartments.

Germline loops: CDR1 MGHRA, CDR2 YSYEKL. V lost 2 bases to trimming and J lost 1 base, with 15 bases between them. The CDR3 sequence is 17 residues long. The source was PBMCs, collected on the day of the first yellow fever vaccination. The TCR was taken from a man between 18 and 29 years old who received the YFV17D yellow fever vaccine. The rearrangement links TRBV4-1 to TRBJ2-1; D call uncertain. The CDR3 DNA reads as TGCGCCAGCAGCCAACCTACGGGTTATGGGTCCTACAATGAGCAGTTCTTC. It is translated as CASSQPTGYGSYNEQFF.